The source of this T cell receptor (beta chain) is a study of cytomegalovirus exposure and HLA in healthy donors. The CDR3 is 16 residues long. Germline V CDR1 and CDR2: MDHEN, SYDVKM. V shed 5 bases and J 5 bases; nucleotides not matched to a gene: 10. It was with 60 Vbeta and 13 Jbeta primers that the PCR ran. Clones were read by immunoSEQ multiplex PCR, and TCRdb kept only the in-frame ones, dropping some. The sample shows around 100,000 clones, over 65% of them seen only once. Sequencing was performed on PBMCs. This sequence originates from a female donor in good health and CMV-seropositive. The rearrangement links TRBV28 to TRBJ2-5; 11 positions match TRBD2. In DNA form, the CDR3 reads TGTGCCAGCAGTCCTTCAGTAGCGGGAGGGCGTGAGACCCAGTACTTC. Protein: CASSPSVAGGRETQYF.